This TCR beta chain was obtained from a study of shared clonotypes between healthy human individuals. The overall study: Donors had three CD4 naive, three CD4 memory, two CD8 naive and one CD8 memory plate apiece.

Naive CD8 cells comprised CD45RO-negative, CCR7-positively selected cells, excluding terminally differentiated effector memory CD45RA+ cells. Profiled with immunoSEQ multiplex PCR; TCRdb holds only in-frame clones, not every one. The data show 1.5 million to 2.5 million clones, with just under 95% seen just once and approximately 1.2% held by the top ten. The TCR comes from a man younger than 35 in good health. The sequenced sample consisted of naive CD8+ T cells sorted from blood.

CDR3 nucleotide sequence: TGTGCCAGCAGTTTAAATCCCCTCACAGATACGCAGTATTTT. Its translation is CASSLNPLTDTQYF. This rearrangement joins TRBV27 to TRBJ2-3; D is undetermined. The CDR3 consists of 14 residues. Germline V gives CDR1 MNHEY, CDR2 SMNVEV (reference sequence). Deletions cut 2 bases from V and 2 bases from J, with 8 bases between.